Each of the 2 T cell receptor beta chains below was sequenced from the same sample in a study of T cells in Graves' hyperthyroidism and ophthalmopathy. What was amplified from RNA transcripts were TCR beta CDR3 regions. A set of HTBI primers served as the primers for a first-round RT-PCR of the TCR CDR3. MiXCR, run by TCRdb on the multiplex PCR reads, gives a single entry per CDR3 protein. This table holds more than 500,000 distinct CDR3 sequences, 15% to 20% found once. Sequenced sample: blood. These receptors all stem from a woman aged 25 to 39 with Graves' ophthalmopathy.

J is TRBJ2-7 and V is TRBV5-6; D gene unclear. The CDR3 is 13 amino acids. V lost 4 bases and J lost 2, with 10 bases in between. The germline CDR1 and CDR2 sequences are SGHDT and YYEEEE. As DNA, the CDR3 is TGTGCCAGCAGCCCTCGGAACCCCTACGAGCAGTACTTC. This translates into CASSPRNPYEQYF. Looking up the rest from reference TRBV5-6 and TRBJ2-7 gives the full variable domain: DAGVTQSPTHLIKTRGQQVTLRCSPKSGHDTVSWYQQALGQGPQFIFQYYEEEERQRGNFPDRFSGHQFPNYSSELNVNALLLGDSALYLCASSPRNPYEQYFGPGTRLTVT.

This clonotype has only a few counts. This rearrangement joins TRBV6-2 or TRBV6-3 to TRBJ2-1, with D possibly TRBD1 on 7 matching bases. V shed 7 bases and J shed 6 bases, with 22 bases lying between them. This CDR3 comprises 16 residues. CDR1 is MNHEY, CDR2 SVGEGT, per germline. The CDR3 DNA is TGTGCCAGCACTCCAGGGGGACTCCCTGCACGCAATGAGCAGTTCTTC. Amino acid sequence: CASTPGGLPARNEQFF.